These 5 T cell receptor beta chains share one sample of origin, sequenced in a study of identical twins' blood T cells. TCRdb re-called the 5' RACE reads through MiXCR, storing one row per CDR3 protein. This table holds about 370,000 distinct CDR3 sequences, about 28% found once. The sequencing input was PBMCs. The receptors shown here come from a woman aged 18 to 49 in good health.

This clonotype showed up just a few times. The V and J genes are TRBV7-2 and TRBJ1-3; 7 bases are a match to TRBD1. This CDR3 region has 12 residues. CDR1 SGHTA and CDR2 FQGNSA come from the germline V gene. V shed 5 bases, J shed 7 bases, and the junction held 2 bases outside the gene matches. Written as DNA, the CDR3 is TGTGCCAGCAGCGAACAGGGGAACACCATATATTTT. It is translated as CASSEQGNTIYF. Using reference TRBV7-2 and TRBJ1-3 for the parts outside the CDR3, the full variable domain is GAGVSQSPSNKVTEKGKDVELRCDPISGHTALYWYRQSLGQGLEFLIYFQGNSAPDKSGLPSDRFSAERTGGSVSTLTIQRTQQEDSAVYLCASSEQGNTIYFGEGSWLTVV.

This clonotype was seen more than once but under ten times. The chain carries TRBV12-3 or TRBV12-4 and TRBJ1-4; D unclear. V was trimmed by 5 bases and J by 5 bases, leaving 9 bases between them. This CDR3 has 13 residues. This CDR3 is CASSTARNEKLFF. CDR3 nucleotides: TGTGCCAGCAGTACCGCCCGAAATGAAAAACTGTTTTTT.

The DNA for the CDR3 is TGTGCCAGCTCACCAGCCGGGACGGTGGGCTACACCTTC. It yields the protein CASSPAGTVGYTF. The rearrangement links TRBV18 to TRBJ1-2; tentatively, D is TRBD1 (5 bases). CDR3 length: 13 residues. Germline-derived CDR1 and CDR2 are KGHSH and LQKENI. V was trimmed by 2 bases and J by 8 bases, leaving 12 bases between them.

The rearrangement joins TRBV9 to TRBJ1-3; tentatively, D is TRBD1 (5 bases). The CDR3 covers 12 residues. Trimming left V 7 bases short and J 7 bases short, with 12 bases between. Looked up from germline, CDR1 is SGDLS and CDR2 is YYNGEE. This CDR3 is CASGTDQNTIYF. The CDR3 DNA reads TGTGCCAGCGGGACGGACCAGAACACCATATATTTT.

This clonotype was detected only a few times. The CDR3 DNA follows: TGTGCCAGCAGCCGTCGAGGAGGGGGCCAGAACGAAAAACTGTTTTTT. Amino acid sequence: CASSRRGGGQNEKLFF. This chain joins TRBV3-1 and TRBJ1-4, with 7 bases that match TRBD1. CDR3 length: 16 amino acids. V lost 4 bases to trimming and J lost 8 bases; unmatched junction nucleotides: 13. Germline assignment: CDR1 LGHDT and CDR2 YNNKEL (reference sequence).